Following are 3 T cell receptor beta chains from one sample sequenced in a study of OX40 agonist ivuxolimab in advanced cancers. Assay: immunoSEQ multiplex PCR; the TCRdb copy retains only in-frame clones and omits some. The sample has about 52,000 clones, about 85% seen once. The starting material was CD4+ or CD8+ T cells sorted from blood, obtained in a trial of the OX40 agonist ivuxolimab. Every receptor here comes from an adult with an advanced solid tumor such as melanoma, head and neck, liver or kidney cancer.

This clone was seen a single time. The chain joins TRBV6-5 to TRBJ1-2; maybe TRBD1 (5 bases). The CDR3 has 12 amino acids. Trimming shortened V by 7 bases and J by 8 bases, and 14 bases separated the two germline ends. Germline V gene lookup returns CDR1 MNHEY and CDR2 SVGAGI. The CDR3 loop is CASTPGVWGYTF. CDR3 coding DNA: TGTGCCAGCACCCCGGGGGTTTGGGGCTACACCTTC.

The chain joins TRBV20-1 to TRBJ2-7; tentative D call: TRBD1 (5 bases). Germline V gene data show CDR1 as DFQATT and CDR2 as SNEGSKA (reference sequence). The CDR3 loop spans 11 amino acids. V lost 6 bases and J 4 bases, leaving 10 bases between the germline ends. The CDR3 DNA sequence: TGCAGTGCGGCGGACACTTACGAGCAGTACTTC. Protein product: CSAADTYEQYF.

This clone occurred once. This chain links TRBV19 with TRBJ1-1; D unclear. Germline V gene lookup returns CDR1 LNHDA and CDR2 SQIVND (reference sequence). V gave up 5 bases and J gave up 6 bases, with 10 bases separating them. The CDR3 has 12 residues. CDR3 in DNA: TGTGCCAGTAGTGTAGCCGCTTCTGAAGCTTTCTTT. Translating it yields CASSVAASEAFF.